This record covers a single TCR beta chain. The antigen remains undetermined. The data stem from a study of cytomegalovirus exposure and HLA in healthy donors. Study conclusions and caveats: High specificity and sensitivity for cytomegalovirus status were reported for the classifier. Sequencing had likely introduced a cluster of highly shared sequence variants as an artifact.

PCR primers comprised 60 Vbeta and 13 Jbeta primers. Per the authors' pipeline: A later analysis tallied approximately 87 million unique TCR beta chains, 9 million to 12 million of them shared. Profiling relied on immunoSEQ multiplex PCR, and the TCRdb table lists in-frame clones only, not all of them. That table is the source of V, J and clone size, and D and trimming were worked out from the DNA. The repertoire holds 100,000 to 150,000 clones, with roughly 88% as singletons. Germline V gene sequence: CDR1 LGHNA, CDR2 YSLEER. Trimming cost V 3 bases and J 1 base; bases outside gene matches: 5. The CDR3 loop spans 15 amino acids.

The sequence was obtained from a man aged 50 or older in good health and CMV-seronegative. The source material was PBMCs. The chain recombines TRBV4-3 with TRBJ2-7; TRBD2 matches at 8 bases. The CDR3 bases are TGCGCCAGCAGCCAGGGTAGCGGGGAGTCCTACGAGCAGTACTTC. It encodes CASSQGSGESYEQYF.